This TCR beta chain is drawn from a study of control samples from healthy donors and cancer patients. Clones were sequenced by immunoSEQ multiplex PCR, and TCRdb holds only the in-frame ones, with some missing. The sample has about 170,000 clones, 80% to 90% seen once. With 0 bases removed from V and 15 bases from J, the gap between germline ends came to 18 bases. CDR1 is MGHRA, CDR2 YSYEKL, per germline. This CDR3 is built from 14 residues. This receptor was identified in a woman aged 30 to 39 in good health. The V call is TRBV4-1, the J call TRBJ2-1, with D unclear. Sequencing was performed on blood. The CDR3 protein is CASSQERLKSLRFF. The DNA of the CDR3 is TGCGCCAGCAGCCAAGAGCGGTTGAAGTCCCTAAGGTTCTTC.